The 17 T cell receptor beta chains given below trace back to one sample, sequenced in a study of cytomegalovirus exposure and HLA in healthy donors. 13 Jbeta primers and 60 Vbeta primers were used for the PCR. Data came from immunoSEQ multiplex PCR; TCRdb stores just in-frame clones and leaves some out. The repertoire includes fewer than 250,000 clones, around 73% of them detected once, and around 4% sits in the top ten. The sequenced sample consisted of PBMCs. The receptors come from a male donor in good health and CMV-seronegative.

There are a few counts of this clone. The gene calls are TRBV10-1 and TRBJ1-4; possibly TRBD1 for D (5 bases). V lost 8 bases and J lost 4, with 14 bases in between. The CDR3 runs 14 residues. The germline gives CDR1 WNHNN, CDR2 SYGVQD (reference sequence). CDR3 loop: CASRSGGGNEKLFF. CDR3 sequence (DNA): TGCGCCAGCCGCTCCGGCGGGGGTAATGAAAAACTGTTTTTT.

The chain joins TRBV27 to TRBJ2-7; 8 positions agree with TRBD1. With V trimmed by 3 bases and J by 8 bases, 12 bases remained unmatched. CDR1 MNHEY and CDR2 SMNVEV come from the germline V gene (reference sequence). This CDR3 is 15 amino acids long. CDR3 sequence reads: CASSFLDRALTKQYF. The CDR3, as DNA: TGTGCCAGCAGTTTCCTGGACAGGGCTCTTACCAAGCAGTACTTC.

This clone came up a few times. The chain combines TRBV6-1 with TRBJ1-5; D is unclear. The CDR3 loop spans 13 amino acids. Germline V CDR1 and CDR2: MNHNS, SASEGT. Between the trimmed V and J ends, which lost 7 bases and 5 bases, there was a span of 12 bases. CDR3 region: CASKWVGDQPQHF. The DNA for the CDR3 is TGTGCCAGCAAGTGGGTAGGAGATCAGCCCCAGCATTTT.

CDR3 region: CASSEVKGGTEAFF. The DNA of the CDR3 is TGTGCCAGCAGTGAAGTGAAGGGGGGGACTGAAGCTTTCTTT. The chain is built from TRBV2 and TRBJ1-1, with D tentatively TRBD1 (6 bases). CDR1 is SNHLY, CDR2 FYNNEI, per germline. CDR3 length equals 14 residues. The ends were cut back, 1 base at V and 5 bases at J, with 11 bases in the middle.

The rearrangement joins TRBV13 to TRBJ2-3, with D perhaps matching TRBD2 (6 bases). This CDR3 is 13 amino acids long. V lost 5 bases and J lost 2, with 8 bases in between. The germline V gene encodes CDR1 PRHDT and CDR2 FYEKMQ (reference sequence). The CDR3 DNA follows: TGTGCCAGCAGCCGGGGGACCACAGATACGCAGTATTTT. Translated, it gives CASSRGTTDTQYF.

The chain links TRBV5-5 to TRBJ1-1; weak D call: TRBD1 (5 bases). The CDR3 extends over 12 amino acids. Looked up from germline, CDR1 is SGHKS and CDR2 is YYEKEE (reference sequence). Trimming stripped 3 bases from V and 5 bases from J, with 8 bases between. CDR3 DNA sequence: TGTGCCAGCAGCTCGAAGGGGACTGAAGCTTTCTTT. This encodes CASSSKGTEAFF.

This clone came up once. The chain recombines TRBV5-1 with TRBJ2-1; a possible D gene is TRBD2 (5 bases). Trimming shortened V by 2 bases and J by 9 bases, and 12 bases separated the two germline ends. CDR1 SGHRS and CDR2 YFSETQ come from the germline V gene. The CDR3 sequence is 13 residues long. DNA for the CDR3: TGCGCCAGCAGCTTAGGCGCTCGGGGTGAGCAGTTCTTC. Amino acids: CASSLGARGEQFF.

This rearrangement joins TRBV6-1 to TRBJ2-7, with 10 bases matching TRBD2. This CDR3 contains 15 residues. V lost 7 bases and J lost 6; bases outside the gene matches: 12. Germline V gene data show CDR1 as MNHNS and CDR2 as SASEGT. Written as DNA, the CDR3 is TGTGCCAGCATCCTTTTAGCGGGAGGATGGATCGAGCAGTACTTC. Residues: CASILLAGGWIEQYF.

The V call is TRBV11-3, the J call TRBJ2-1; 14 positions match TRBD2. V shed 1 base and J 7 bases; nucleotides not matched to a gene: 0. This CDR3 is 15 amino acids long. Germline V gene sequence: CDR1 SGHNT, CDR2 YENEEA. The CDR3 sequence: CASSLGLAGGNEQFF. Written as DNA, the CDR3 is TGTGCCAGCAGCTTAGGACTAGCGGGAGGGAATGAGCAGTTCTTC. Full variable domain (missing parts from reference TRBV11-3 and TRBJ2-1): EAGVVQSPRYKIIEKKQPVAFWCNPISGHNTLYWYLQNLGQGPELLIRYENEEAVDDSQLPKDRFSAERLKGVDSTLKIQPAELGDSAVYLCASSLGLAGGNEQFFGPGTRLTVL.

The chain uses TRBV29-1 and TRBJ2-7; TRBD1 might be the D (5 bases). V was clipped by 3 bases and J by 2 bases, with 5 bases between them. The CDR3 runs 11 residues. In germline, CDR1 is SQVTM, CDR2 ANQGSEA. The CDR3 DNA reads as TGCAGCGTTGAGGACACCTACGAGCAGTACTTC. Translated: CSVEDTYEQYF.

The chain uses TRBV5-6 and TRBJ2-1; 15 positions agree with TRBD2. Trimming took 5 bases from V and 9 from J; bases not matched to a gene: 3. The CDR3 is 14 amino acids. The germline gives CDR1 SGHDT, CDR2 YYEEEE. Here the CDR3 DNA reads TGTGCCAGCAGAGGACTAGCGGGAGGGGGTGAGCAGTTCTTC. This translates into CASRGLAGGGEQFF. Complete variable domain (other parts from reference TRBV5-6 and TRBJ2-1): DAGVTQSPTHLIKTRGQQVTLRCSPKSGHDTVSWYQQALGQGPQFIFQYYEEEERQRGNFPDRFSGHQFPNYSSELNVNALLLGDSALYLCASRGLAGGGEQFFGPGTRLTVL.

The chain joins TRBV10-3 to TRBJ2-7, with a possible D match to TRBD1 (5 bases). Trimming cost V 0 bases and J 5 bases, with 14 bases left between them. The CDR3 spans 15 residues. Germline CDR1 and CDR2: ENHRY and SYGVKD. The CDR3 coding sequence is TGTGCCATCAGTGAGTCGCGGCAGGGAAGCAACGAGCAGTACTTC. Its translation: CAISESRQGSNEQYF.

With respect to this clone: Other DNA sequences in the sample encode the same CDR3. The chain uses TRBV11-3 and TRBJ2-7, with TRBD1 identical over 9 bases. CDR3 size: 13 residues. The V gene end was trimmed by 8 bases and the J gene end by 7 bases; junction bases not matched to a gene: 9. CDR1 and CDR2 (germline): SGHNT, YENEEA. The CDR3: CASADRGTGEQYF. CDR3 sequence (DNA): TGTGCCAGCGCCGACAGGGGGACGGGGGAGCAGTACTTC. The whole variable domain, filled in from reference TRBV11-3 and TRBJ2-7, reads EAGVVQSPRYKIIEKKQPVAFWCNPISGHNTLYWYLQNLGQGPELLIRYENEEAVDDSQLPKDRFSAERLKGVDSTLKIQPAELGDSAVYLCASADRGTGEQYFGPGTRLTVT.

This clone occurred once. The chain has TRBV5-1 and TRBJ2-3; TRBD2 agrees at 7 bases. Germline CDR1 is SGHRS and CDR2 is YFSETQ. V shed 1 base, J shed 0 bases, and the junction held 2 bases outside the gene matches. The CDR3 spans 15 residues. For the CDR3, the DNA is TGCGCCAGCAGCTTGACTAGCGTTAGCACAGATACGCAGTATTTT. This codes for CASSLTSVSTDTQYF.

The rearrangement links TRBV27 to TRBJ1-1; D is undetermined. This CDR3 comprises 16 residues. The germline CDR1 and CDR2 sequences are MNHEY and SMNVEV (reference sequence). Trimming took 0 bases from V and 0 from J, leaving 11 bases between them. The CDR3 sequence: CASSLSVGVMNTEAFF. The CDR3 DNA reads TGTGCCAGCAGTTTATCTGTAGGAGTCATGAACACTGAAGCTTTCTTT.

The V and J genes are TRBV11-2 and TRBJ2-7; TRBD2 matches at 8 bases. Per the germline V gene, CDR1 is SGHAT and CDR2 is FQNNGV. The ends lost 4 bases at V and 3 bases at J; junction bases unmatched: 11. The CDR3 has 16 residues. The CDR3 protein is CASSSSAGLAGYEQYF. The CDR3 DNA reads TGTGCCAGCAGCTCCTCGGCCGGGCTAGCGGGCTACGAGCAGTACTTC. Supplemented by reference TRBV11-2 and TRBJ2-7, the full variable domain reads EAGVAQSPRYKIIEKRQSVAFWCNPISGHATLYWYQQILGQGPKLLIQFQNNGVVDDSQLPKDRFSAERLKGVDSTLKIQPAKLEDSAVYLCASSSSAGLAGYEQYFGPGTRLTVT.

The rearrangement joins TRBV5-1 to TRBJ2-5; tentative D call: TRBD2 (6 bases). The ends were cut back, 0 bases at V and 2 bases at J, with 11 bases in the middle. The CDR3 has 15 amino acids. In germline, CDR1 is SGHRS, CDR2 YFSETQ. For the CDR3, the DNA is TGCGCCAGCAGCTTGGAGTGGGCGGGACAAGAGACCCAGTACTTC. Translated: CASSLEWAGQETQYF.